The T cell receptor (beta chain) under discussion was sequenced for a study of memory CD4+ T cells and cytomegalovirus serostatus (dated by TCRdb to about 2019). Regarding the study in general: The cohort included around 33 healthy adults from Belgium, of whom 9 were CMV seropositive and about 25 were CMV seronegative. To replicate a published TCR-based CMV serostatus classifier, the researchers sequenced the CD4+ memory TCRbeta repertoires of a Belgian cohort whose cytomegalovirus serostatus was known. The paper's findings and limits, for the study overall: The results were interpreted as suggesting that the CMV-associated TCR signature is mostly present in the CD4+ memory repertoire. On the Belgian cohort, the classifier based on the original framework reached a median bootstrapped AUC of roughly 0.94, with a 95% CI of 0.76-1.00. Of fewer than 200 previously reported CMV-associated TCRbeta sequences, over 65 appeared in the CD4+ memory repertoires, each in one to five individuals. CMV serostatus prediction reached a median bootstrapped AUC of approximately 0.95 with the original framework and 0.91 with a US-trained random forest. Only CD4+CD45RO+ memory cells were sequenced, unlike the original study, which covered naive and memory CD4+ and CD8+ populations.

The Quick-DNA Microprep Kit was used to extract genomic DNA from the sorted cells. Amplification of TCRbeta DNA was done with the immunoSEQ hsTCRbeta kit, following the protocol from the manufacturer. An Illumina MiSeq instrument was used to sequence the TCRbeta libraries. Processing in the source paper ran as follows. After out-of-frame sequences were removed, under 2.5 million distinct TCRbeta sequences remained, averaging about 67,000 per individual. Each individual was scored using the number of 164 previously reported CMV-associated TCRbeta sequences that the individual carried and the total number of productive distinct TCRbeta sequences. A beta-binomial model was reimplemented in Python, and scikit-learn random forests with default parameters were trained on US cohort data. Classifier performance on the Belgian cohort was summarized as median AUC with percentile confidence intervals calculated over 10,000 bootstrap iterations. In TCRdb, the immuneACCESS table is reduced to in-frame sequences with V and J assigned. These tables do not hold every clone; where another copy was compared, an unresolved V gene accounts for under half, and the others remain unexplained. Clone size and V and J calls were adopted from that table, with D and trimming inferred from the DNA. A total of some 73,000 clones appear in this sample, roughly 78% of them only once. The top ten clonotypes cover around 2.6% of the sample.

A FACSAria II was used to sort memory CD4+ T cells, defined as single viable CD3+CD4+CD8-CD45RO+ cells. To determine CMV serostatus, a Roche Elecsys assay was used that detects serum IgG against CMV pp150, pp28, p38 and p52. After thawing, total CD4+ T cells were enriched by positive selection with CD4 magnetic microbeads. The samples came from a different study that was designed specifically to examine the CD4+ T cell memory repertoire. Peripheral blood mononuclear cells were isolated and cryopreserved according to standard operating procedures, and serum was stored at -80 degrees C. Staining used CD3-PerCP (BW264/56), CD4-APC (RPA-T4), CD45RO-PE (UCHT1) and CD8-Pacific Orange (3B5) antibodies, with Sytox blue excluding non-viable cells. The germline V gene (reference sequence) specifies LNHDA as CDR1 and SQIVND as CDR2. The CDR3 holds 14 amino acids from the cysteine to the phenylalanine. Only the CDR3 DNA stays, 42 bases, in frame from base 1. V lost 5 bases and J lost 4 bases, and the count of bases not matched to a germline gene is 6.

Note on this clone: No cognate antigen has been identified for it. Qualities for individual bases were not recorded, and no much larger clone is one base off.

Source material: memory CD4+ T cells from blood. The chain is encoded by TRBV19 joined to TRBJ1-2; 8 nucleotides in the junction match TRBD1. The sequence was collected from an adult in good health and CMV-seropositive. DNA sequence: TGTGCCAGTAGTGTCCGGACAGGGTTCTATGGCTACACCTTC. The resulting protein is CASSVRTGFYGYTF.